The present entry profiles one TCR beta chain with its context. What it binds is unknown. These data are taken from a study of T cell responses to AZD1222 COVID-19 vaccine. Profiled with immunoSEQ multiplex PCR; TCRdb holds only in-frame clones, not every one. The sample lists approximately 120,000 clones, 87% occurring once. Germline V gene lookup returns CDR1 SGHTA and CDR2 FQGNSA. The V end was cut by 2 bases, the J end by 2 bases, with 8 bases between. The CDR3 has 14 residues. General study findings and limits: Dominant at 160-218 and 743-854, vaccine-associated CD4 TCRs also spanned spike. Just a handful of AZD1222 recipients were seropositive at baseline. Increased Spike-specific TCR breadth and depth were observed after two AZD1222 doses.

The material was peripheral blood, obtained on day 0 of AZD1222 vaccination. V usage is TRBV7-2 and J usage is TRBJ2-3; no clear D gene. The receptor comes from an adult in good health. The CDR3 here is CASSLSVFTDTQYF. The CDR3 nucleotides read TGTGCCAGCAGCTTATCTGTATTCACAGATACGCAGTATTTT. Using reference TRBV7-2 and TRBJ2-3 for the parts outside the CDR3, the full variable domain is GAGVSQSPSNKVTEKGKDVELRCDPISGHTALYWYRQSLGQGLEFLIYFQGNSAPDKSGLPSDRFSAERTGGSVSTLTIQRTQQEDSAVYLCASSLSVFTDTQYFGPGTRLTVL.